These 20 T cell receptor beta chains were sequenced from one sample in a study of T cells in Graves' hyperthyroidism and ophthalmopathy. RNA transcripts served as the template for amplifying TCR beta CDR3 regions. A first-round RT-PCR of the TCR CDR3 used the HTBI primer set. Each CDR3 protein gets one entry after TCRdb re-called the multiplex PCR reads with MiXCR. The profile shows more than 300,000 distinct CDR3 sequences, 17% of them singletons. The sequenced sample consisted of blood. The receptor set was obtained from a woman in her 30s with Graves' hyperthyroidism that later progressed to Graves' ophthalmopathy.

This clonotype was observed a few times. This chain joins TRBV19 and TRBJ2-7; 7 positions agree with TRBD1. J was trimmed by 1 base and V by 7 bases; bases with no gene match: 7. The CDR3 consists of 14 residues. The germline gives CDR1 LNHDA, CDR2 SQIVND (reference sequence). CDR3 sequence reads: CASKVNRGSYEQYF. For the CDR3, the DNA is TGTGCCAGTAAAGTAAACAGGGGATCCTACGAGCAGTACTTC.

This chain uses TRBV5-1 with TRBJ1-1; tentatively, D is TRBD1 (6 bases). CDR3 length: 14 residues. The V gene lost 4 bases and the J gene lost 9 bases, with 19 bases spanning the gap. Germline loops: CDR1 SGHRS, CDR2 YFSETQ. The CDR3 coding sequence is TGCGCCAGCAGCCCCAACTCCGACAGGAAGAAAGCTTTCTTT. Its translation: CASSPNSDRKKAFF.

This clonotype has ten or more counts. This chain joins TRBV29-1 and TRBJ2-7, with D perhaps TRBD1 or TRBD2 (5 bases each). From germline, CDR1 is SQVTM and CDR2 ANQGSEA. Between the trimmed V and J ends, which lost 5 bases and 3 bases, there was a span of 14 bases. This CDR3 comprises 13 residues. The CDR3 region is CSVSPGPDYEQYF. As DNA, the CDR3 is TGCAGCGTTTCTCCGGGACCCGACTACGAGCAGTACTTC.

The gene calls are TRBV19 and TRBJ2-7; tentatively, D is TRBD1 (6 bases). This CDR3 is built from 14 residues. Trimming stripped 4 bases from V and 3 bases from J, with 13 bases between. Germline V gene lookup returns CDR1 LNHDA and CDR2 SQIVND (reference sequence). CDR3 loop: CASSNRQAVYEQYF. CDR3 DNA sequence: TGTGCCAGTAGTAATAGACAGGCGGTCTACGAGCAGTACTTC. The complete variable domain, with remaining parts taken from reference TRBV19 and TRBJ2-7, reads DGGITQSPKYLFRKEGQNVTLSCEQNLNHDAMYWYRQDPGQGLRLIYYSQIVNDFQKGDIAEGYSVSREKKESFPLTVTSAQKNPTAFYLCASSNRQAVYEQYFGPGTRLTVT.

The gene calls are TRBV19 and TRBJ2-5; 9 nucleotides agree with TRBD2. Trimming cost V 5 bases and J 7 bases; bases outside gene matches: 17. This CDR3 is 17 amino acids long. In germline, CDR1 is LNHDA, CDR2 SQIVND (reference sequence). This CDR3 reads CASSPEELAGRRGTQYF. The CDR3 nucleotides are TGTGCCAGTAGTCCCGAGGAACTAGCGGGTCGGCGGGGGACCCAGTACTTC.

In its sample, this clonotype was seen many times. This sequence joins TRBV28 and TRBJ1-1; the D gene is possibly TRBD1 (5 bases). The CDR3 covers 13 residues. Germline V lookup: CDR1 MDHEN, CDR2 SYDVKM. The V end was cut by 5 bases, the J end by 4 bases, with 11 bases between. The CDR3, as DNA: TGTGCCAGCAGTGCAAGTGGGGGCACTGAAGCTTTCTTT. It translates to CASSASGGTEAFF. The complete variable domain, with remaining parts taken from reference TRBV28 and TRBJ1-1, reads DVKVTQSSRYLVKRTGEKVFLECVQDMDHENMFWYRQDPGLGLRLIYFSYDVKMKEKGDIPEGYSVSREKKERFSLILESASTNQTSMYLCASSASGGTEAFFGQGTRLTVV.

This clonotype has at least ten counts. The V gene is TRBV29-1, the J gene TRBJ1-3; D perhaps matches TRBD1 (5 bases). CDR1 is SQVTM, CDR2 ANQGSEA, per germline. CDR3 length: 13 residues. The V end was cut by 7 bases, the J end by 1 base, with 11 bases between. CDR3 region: CSAMGGSGNTIYF. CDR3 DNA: TGCAGCGCTATGGGGGGTTCTGGAAACACCATATATTTT.

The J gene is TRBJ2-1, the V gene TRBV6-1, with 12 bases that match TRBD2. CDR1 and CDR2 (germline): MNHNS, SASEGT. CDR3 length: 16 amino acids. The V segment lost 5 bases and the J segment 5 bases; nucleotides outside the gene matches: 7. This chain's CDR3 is CASSWITSGRHNEQFF. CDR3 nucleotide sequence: TGTGCCAGCAGTTGGATAACTAGCGGGAGGCACAATGAGCAGTTCTTC.

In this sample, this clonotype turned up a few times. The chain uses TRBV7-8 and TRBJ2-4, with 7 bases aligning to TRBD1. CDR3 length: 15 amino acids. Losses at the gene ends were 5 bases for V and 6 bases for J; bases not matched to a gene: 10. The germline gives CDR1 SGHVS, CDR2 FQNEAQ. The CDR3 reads CASSVRWGQLNIQYF. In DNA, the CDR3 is TGTGCCAGCAGCGTTAGGTGGGGACAGCTAAACATTCAGTACTTC.

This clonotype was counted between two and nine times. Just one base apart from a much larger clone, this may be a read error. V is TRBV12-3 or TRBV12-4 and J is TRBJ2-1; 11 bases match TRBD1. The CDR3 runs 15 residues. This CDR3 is CACSPGQGAYNEQFF. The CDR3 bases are TGTGCCTGCAGTCCAGGACAGGGGGCGTACAATGAGCAGTTCTTC.

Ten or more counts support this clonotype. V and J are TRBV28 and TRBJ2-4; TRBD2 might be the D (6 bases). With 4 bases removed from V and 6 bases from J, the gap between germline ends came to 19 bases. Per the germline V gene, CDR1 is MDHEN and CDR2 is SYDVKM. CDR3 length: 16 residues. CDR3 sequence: CASSSLDGTGGNIQYF. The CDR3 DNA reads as TGTGCCAGCAGTTCCCTCGACGGCACCGGGGGAAACATTCAGTACTTC.

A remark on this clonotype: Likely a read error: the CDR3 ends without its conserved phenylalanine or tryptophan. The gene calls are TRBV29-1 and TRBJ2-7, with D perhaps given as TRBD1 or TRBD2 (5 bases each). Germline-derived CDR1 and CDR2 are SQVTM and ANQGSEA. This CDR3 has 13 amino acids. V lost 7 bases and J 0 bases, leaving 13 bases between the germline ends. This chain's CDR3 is CSGGTGDSYEQYC. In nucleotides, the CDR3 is TGCAGCGGAGGGACGGGTGACTCCTACGAGCAGTACTGC.

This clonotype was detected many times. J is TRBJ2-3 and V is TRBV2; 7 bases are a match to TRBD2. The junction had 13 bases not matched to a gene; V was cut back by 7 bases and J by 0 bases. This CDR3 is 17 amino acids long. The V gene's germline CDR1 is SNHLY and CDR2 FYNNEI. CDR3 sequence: CASIRRERGLSTDTQYF. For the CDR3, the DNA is TGTGCCAGCATAAGGCGGGAGAGAGGGCTTAGCACAGATACGCAGTATTTT.

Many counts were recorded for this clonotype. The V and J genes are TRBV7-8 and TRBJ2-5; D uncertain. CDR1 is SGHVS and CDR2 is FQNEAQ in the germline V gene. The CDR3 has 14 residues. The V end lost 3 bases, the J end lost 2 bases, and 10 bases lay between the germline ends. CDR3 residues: CASSLQLTQETQYF. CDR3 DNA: TGTGCCAGCAGCTTGCAACTGACACAAGAGACCCAGTACTTC.

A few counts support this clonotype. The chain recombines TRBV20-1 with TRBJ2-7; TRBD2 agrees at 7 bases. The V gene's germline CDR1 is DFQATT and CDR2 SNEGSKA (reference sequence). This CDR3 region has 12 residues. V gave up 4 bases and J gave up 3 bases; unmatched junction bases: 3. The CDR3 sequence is CSAKRGDYEQYF. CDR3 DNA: TGCAGTGCTAAACGGGGGGACTACGAGCAGTACTTC.

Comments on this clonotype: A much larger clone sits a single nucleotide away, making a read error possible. The CDR3 is CAWSANLPGTDTQYF. CDR3 nucleotides: TGTGCCTGGAGTGCCAACCTCCCGGGAACAGATACGCAGTATTTT. The chain links TRBV30 to TRBJ2-3; D is perhaps TRBD2 (5 bases). The germline V and J ends were trimmed by 1 base and 3 bases, with 14 bases remaining between them. The CDR3 loop spans 15 amino acids. Looked up from germline, CDR1 is GTSNPN and CDR2 is SVGIG (reference sequence).

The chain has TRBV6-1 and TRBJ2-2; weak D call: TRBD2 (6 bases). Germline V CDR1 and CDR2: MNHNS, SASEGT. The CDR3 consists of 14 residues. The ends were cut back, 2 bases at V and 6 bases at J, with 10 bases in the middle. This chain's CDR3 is CASSERWGAGELFF. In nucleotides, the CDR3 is TGTGCCAGCAGTGAAAGATGGGGGGCCGGGGAGCTGTTTTTT.

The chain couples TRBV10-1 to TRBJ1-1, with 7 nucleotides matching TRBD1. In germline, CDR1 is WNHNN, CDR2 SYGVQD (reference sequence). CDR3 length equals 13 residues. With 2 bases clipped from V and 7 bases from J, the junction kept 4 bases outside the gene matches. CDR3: CASSEIGGSEAFF. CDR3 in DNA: TGCGCCAGCAGTGAGATAGGGGGCAGTGAAGCTTTCTTT.

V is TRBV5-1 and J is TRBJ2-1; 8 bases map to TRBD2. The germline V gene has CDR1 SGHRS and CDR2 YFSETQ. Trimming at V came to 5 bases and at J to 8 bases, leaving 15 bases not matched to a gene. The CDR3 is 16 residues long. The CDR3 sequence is CASRQEAGAGLDEQFF. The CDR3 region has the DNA TGCGCCAGCAGACAAGAAGCGGGAGCCGGTCTTGATGAGCAGTTCTTC.

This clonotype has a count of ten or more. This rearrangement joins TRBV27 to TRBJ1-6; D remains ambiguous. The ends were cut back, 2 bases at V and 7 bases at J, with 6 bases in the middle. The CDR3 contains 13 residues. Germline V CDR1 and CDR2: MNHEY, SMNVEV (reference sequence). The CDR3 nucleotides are TGTGCCAGCAGTTTACTAGAGAATTCACCCCTCCACTTT. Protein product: CASSLLENSPLHF.